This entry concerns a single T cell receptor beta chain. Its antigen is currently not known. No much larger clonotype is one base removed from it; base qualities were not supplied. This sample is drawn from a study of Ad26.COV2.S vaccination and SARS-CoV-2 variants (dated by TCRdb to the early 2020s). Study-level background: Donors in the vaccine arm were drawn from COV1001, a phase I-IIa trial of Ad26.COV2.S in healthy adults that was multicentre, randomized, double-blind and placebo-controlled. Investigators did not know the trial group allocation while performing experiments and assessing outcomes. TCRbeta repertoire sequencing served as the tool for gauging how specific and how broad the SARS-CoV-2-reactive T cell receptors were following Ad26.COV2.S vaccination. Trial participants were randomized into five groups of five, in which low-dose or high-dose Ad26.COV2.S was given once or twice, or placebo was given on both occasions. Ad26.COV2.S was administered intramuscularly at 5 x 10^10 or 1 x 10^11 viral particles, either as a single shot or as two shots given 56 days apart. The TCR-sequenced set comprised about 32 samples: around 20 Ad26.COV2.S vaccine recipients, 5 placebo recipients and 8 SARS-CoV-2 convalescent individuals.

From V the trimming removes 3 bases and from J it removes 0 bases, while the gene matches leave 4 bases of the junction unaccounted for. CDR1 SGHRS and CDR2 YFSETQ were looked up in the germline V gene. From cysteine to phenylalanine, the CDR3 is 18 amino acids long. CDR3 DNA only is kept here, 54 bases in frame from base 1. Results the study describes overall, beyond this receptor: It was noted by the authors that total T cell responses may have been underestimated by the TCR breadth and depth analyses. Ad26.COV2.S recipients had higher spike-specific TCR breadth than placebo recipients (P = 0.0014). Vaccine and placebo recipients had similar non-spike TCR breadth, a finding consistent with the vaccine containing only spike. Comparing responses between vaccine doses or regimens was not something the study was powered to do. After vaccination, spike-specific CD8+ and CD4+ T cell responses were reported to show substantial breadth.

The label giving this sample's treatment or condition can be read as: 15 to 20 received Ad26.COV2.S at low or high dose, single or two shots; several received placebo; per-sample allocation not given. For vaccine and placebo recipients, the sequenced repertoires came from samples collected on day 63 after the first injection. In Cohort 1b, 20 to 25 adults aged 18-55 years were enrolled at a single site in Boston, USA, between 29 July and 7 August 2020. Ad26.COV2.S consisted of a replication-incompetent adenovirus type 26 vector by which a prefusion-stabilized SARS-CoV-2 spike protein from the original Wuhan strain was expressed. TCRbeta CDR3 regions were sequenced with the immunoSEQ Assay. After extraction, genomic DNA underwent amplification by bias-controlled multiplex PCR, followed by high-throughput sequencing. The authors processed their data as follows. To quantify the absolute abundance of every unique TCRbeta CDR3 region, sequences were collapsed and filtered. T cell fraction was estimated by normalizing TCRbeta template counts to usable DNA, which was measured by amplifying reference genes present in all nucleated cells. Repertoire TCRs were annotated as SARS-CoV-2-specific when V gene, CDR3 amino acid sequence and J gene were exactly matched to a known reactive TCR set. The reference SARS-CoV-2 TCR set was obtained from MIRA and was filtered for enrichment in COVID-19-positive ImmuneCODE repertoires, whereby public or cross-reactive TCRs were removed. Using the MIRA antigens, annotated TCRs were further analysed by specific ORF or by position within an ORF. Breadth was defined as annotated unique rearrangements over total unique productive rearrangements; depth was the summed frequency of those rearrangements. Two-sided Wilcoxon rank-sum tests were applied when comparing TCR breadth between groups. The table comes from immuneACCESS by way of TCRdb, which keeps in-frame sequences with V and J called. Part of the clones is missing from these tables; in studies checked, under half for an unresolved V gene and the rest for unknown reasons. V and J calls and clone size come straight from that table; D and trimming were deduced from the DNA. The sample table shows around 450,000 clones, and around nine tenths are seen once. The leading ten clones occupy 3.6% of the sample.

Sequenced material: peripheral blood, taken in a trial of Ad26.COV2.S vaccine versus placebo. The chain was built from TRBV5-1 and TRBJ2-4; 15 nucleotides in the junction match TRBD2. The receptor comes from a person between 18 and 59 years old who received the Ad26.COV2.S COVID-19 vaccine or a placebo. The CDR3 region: CASSSGLAGGRAKNIQYF. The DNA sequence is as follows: TGCGCCAGCAGCTCCGGACTAGCGGGGGGGCGAGCCAAAAACATTCAGTACTTC.